This T cell receptor (beta chain) is drawn from a study of beta chain features in type 1 diabetes. Reverse transcription of all isolated RNA meant that expressed TCRB transcripts were sequenced. Data came from immunoSEQ multiplex PCR; TCRdb stores just in-frame clones and leaves some out. The sample lists 240,000 or so clones; about 14% were seen once. There are a few counts of this clone. Its target is not known. The V gene end was trimmed by 5 bases and the J gene end by 10 bases; junction bases not matched to a gene: 4. This CDR3 spans 11 amino acids. The germline CDR1 and CDR2 sequences are SGHTA and FQGNSA. Study results and limitations: More deletions and fewer insertions at VDJ junctions were seen in type 1 diabetes patients. People with Type 1 diabetes carried modestly yet significantly shorter TCRB CDR3s in all four CD4+ subsets. The question left open here concerned HLA type influencing TCRB rearrangement.

The sequenced sample was naive CD4+ T cells from blood. The V and J genes are TRBV7-2 and TRBJ1-1; TRBD1 agrees at 7 bases. The clonotype comes from a man in his thirties or forties with type 1 diabetes. In DNA form, the CDR3 reads TGTGCCAGCAGCGACAGGGAAGCAGCTTTCTTT. Translating it yields CASSDREAAFF.